These T cell receptor beta chains were read from a single sample in a study of T cell clones after liver transplantation. Clones were sequenced by immunoSEQ multiplex PCR, and TCRdb holds only the in-frame ones, with some missing. This table has nearly 55,000 clones, roughly 84% appearing once. The sample was CD4+ T cells from blood, taken before liver transplant. These receptors all stem from a human donor who received a liver transplant. Both conserved end residues are part of each CDR3. Each record gives: clone size, D gene, J gene, V gene, CDR3 protein, CDR3 DNA. D genes are given only for firm matches. A clone size is listed for some rows: how often the clone was seen (once, few, many), or a class if it is expanded.

>NA|NA|TRBJ2-3|TRBV5-6
CASSLGLPDTQYF
TGTGCCAGCAGCCTGGGGCTCCCAGATACGCAGTATTTT
>NA|NA|TRBJ1-2|TRBV6-6
CASSYSGGGYTF
TGTGCCAGCAGTTACTCCGGGGGTGGCTACACCTTC
>NA|NA|TRBJ1-3|TRBV7-2
CASSLGGNTIYF
TGTGCCAGCAGCTTAGGCGGGAACACCATATATTTT
>NA|TRBD2|TRBJ2-1|TRBV5-4
CASSWFSSGRLGNEQFF
TGTGCCAGCAGCTGGTTTTCTAGCGGGAGGCTTGGGAATGAGCAGTTCTTC
>NA|NA|TRBJ1-5|TRBV30
CACNRDPNQPQHF
TGTGCCTGTAACCGGGATCCCAATCAGCCCCAGCATTTT
>NA|NA|TRBJ2-5|TRBV7-2
CASSLGHRQETQYF
TGTGCCAGCAGCTTAGGACACCGCCAAGAGACCCAGTACTTC
>NA|NA|TRBJ1-4|TRBV4-3
CASSQERGGHATNEKLFF
TGCGCCAGCAGCCAAGAACGAGGGGGACATGCAACTAATGAAAAACTGTTTTTT
>NA|NA|TRBJ2-7|TRBV19
CASRVGGVSSYEQYF
TGTGCCAGTCGTGTCGGAGGGGTTAGCTCCTACGAGCAGTACTTC
>NA|NA|TRBJ2-3|TRBV7-2
CASSLSSTQYTDTQYF
TGTGCCAGCAGCTTAAGTTCCACCCAGTACACAGATACGCAGTATTTT
>once|TRBD2|TRBJ2-7|TRBV4-1
CASSQGLAAGGSYEQYF
TGCGCCAGCAGCCAAGGACTAGCGGCAGGGGGTTCCTACGAGCAGTACTTC
>NA|TRBD1|TRBJ2-3|TRBV5-6
CASSLDRGRTDTQYF
TGTGCCAGCAGCTTAGACAGGGGGCGTACAGATACGCAGTATTTT
>NA|NA|TRBJ2-2|TRBV7-2
CASSFGGSNTGELFF
TGTGCCAGCAGCTTTGGTGGGAGTAACACCGGGGAGCTGTTTTTT
>NA|TRBD2|TRBJ2-5|TRBV7-7
CASSLGTSGSQETQYF
TGTGCCAGCAGCCTCGGGACTAGCGGGTCCCAAGAGACCCAGTACTTC
>NA|NA|TRBJ1-5|TRBV18
CASSPTRLYSHLYQPQHF
TGTGCCAGCTCACCAACACGCTTGTACAGCCATCTTTATCAGCCCCAGCATTTT
>NA|TRBD1|TRBJ1-2|TRBV5-4
CASSSNRGYGYTF
TGTGCCAGCAGCTCTAACAGGGGTTATGGCTACACCTTC
>NA|NA|TRBJ1-2|TRBV4-3
CASSQGNRALYGYTF
TGCGCCAGCAGCCAAGGAAACAGGGCGCTCTATGGCTACACCTTC
>NA|NA|TRBJ2-7|TRBV5-1
CASSLSQSGYEQYF
TGCGCCAGCAGTCTTAGTCAGTCAGGCTACGAGCAGTACTTC
>NA|NA|TRBJ1-4|TRBV12-5
CASGGQLNEKLFF
TGTGCTAGTGGAGGACAGCTTAATGAAAAACTGTTTTTT
>NA|NA|TRBJ1-3|TRBV6-5
CASRPVPSGNTIYF
TGTGCCAGCAGGCCCGTCCCCTCTGGAAACACCATATATTTT
>NA|NA|TRBJ2-1|TRBV11-2
CASSPGVAISQFF
TGTGCCAGCAGCCCTGGGGTAGCGATTTCTCAGTTCTTC
>NA|NA|TRBJ2-7|TRBV7-2
CASSLEGLGTYEQYF
TGTGCCAGCAGCTTAGAGGGACTTGGGACCTACGAGCAGTACTTC
>NA|NA|TRBJ2-5|TRBV5-5
CASSLVDETQYF
TGTGCCAGCAGCTTGGTGGACGAGACCCAGTACTTC
>NA|NA|TRBJ2-2|TRBV6-5
CASSKRVRGTGELFF
TGTGCCAGCAGTAAGAGGGTGAGGGGAACCGGGGAGCTGTTTTTT
>NA|NA|TRBJ2-3|TRBV7-2
CASSLVFKDTQYF
TGTGCCAGCAGCTTAGTGTTTAAGGATACGCAGTATTTT
>NA|NA|TRBJ2-1|TRBV30
CAWSVSRAYNEQFF
TGTGCCTGGAGTGTAAGTCGGGCCTACAATGAGCAGTTCTTC
>NA|NA|TRBJ2-3|TRBV5-1
CASSNGPPASTDTQYF
TGCGCCAGCAGCAACGGACCCCCAGCTAGCACAGATACGCAGTATTTT
>NA|NA|TRBJ1-4|TRBV7-9
CASIGAGREKLFF
TGTGCCAGCATCGGGGCAGGGAGGGAAAAACTGTTTTTT
>NA|TRBD1|TRBJ1-3|TRBV25-1
CASSRQGSGNTIYF
TGTGCCAGCAGCCGACAGGGCTCTGGAAACACCATATATTTT
>NA|NA|TRBJ2-4|TRBV10-3
CATEMKGIQYF
TGTGCCACCGAAATGAAGGGCATTCAGTACTTC
>NA|NA|TRBJ2-5|TRBV7-9
CASSLGGYHQETQYF
TGTGCCAGCAGCTTAGGGGGGTACCACCAAGAGACCCAGTACTTC
>NA|TRBD2|TRBJ2-1|TRBV30
CAWSPSGGLSGLF
TGTGCCTGGAGCCCCTCGGGGGGACTATCTGGTCTCTTC
>NA|NA|TRBJ2-3|TRBV7-8
CASSFSGSGTQYF
TGTGCCAGCAGCTTTTCTGGATCGGGGACGCAGTATTTT
>NA|NA|TRBJ1-6|TRBV11-3
CASSLGPNSPLHF
TGTGCCAGCAGCCTCGGACCCAATTCACCCCTCCACTTT
>NA|TRBD2|TRBJ2-3|TRBV7-9
CASSSGSSGRVADTQYF
TGTGCCAGCAGCTCAGGGTCTAGCGGGAGAGTCGCAGATACGCAGTATTTT
>NA|NA|TRBJ2-2|TRBV6-5
CASRRGGSGELFF
TGTGCCAGCCGGAGGGGGGGCTCCGGGGAGCTGTTTTTT
>NA|TRBD1|TRBJ2-7|TRBV11-2
CASSFRQGPYEQYF
TGTGCCAGCAGCTTCCGACAGGGACCCTACGAGCAGTACTTC
>NA|NA|TRBJ2-3|TRBV28
CASNGGPGTDTQYF
TGTGCCAGCAATGGGGGACCCGGGACAGATACGCAGTATTTT
>NA|NA|TRBJ2-3|TRBV6-6
CASSYIDTDTQYF
TGTGCCAGCAGTTACATCGACACAGATACGCAGTATTTT
>NA|NA|TRBJ2-7|TRBV7-2
CASSPGGVTYEQYF
TGTGCCAGCAGCCCCGGTGGAGTGACGTACGAGCAGTACTTC
>few|TRBD1|TRBJ2-5|TRBV6-5
CASSTTGTGEETQYF
TGTGCCAGCAGTACCACCGGGACAGGGGAAGAGACCCAGTACTTC
>few|NA|TRBJ2-3|TRBV29-1
CREDSFTDTQYF
TGCAGAGAGGACAGCTTCACAGATACGCAGTATTTT